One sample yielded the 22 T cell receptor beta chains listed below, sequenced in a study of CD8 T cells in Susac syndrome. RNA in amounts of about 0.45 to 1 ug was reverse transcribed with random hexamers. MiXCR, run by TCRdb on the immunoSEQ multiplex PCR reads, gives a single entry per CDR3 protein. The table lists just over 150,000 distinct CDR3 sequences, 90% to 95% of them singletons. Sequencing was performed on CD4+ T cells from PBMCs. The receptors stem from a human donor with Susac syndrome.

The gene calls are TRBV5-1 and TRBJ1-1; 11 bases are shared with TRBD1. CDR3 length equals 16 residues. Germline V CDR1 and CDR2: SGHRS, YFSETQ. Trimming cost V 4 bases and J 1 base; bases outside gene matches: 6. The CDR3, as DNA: TGCGCCAGCAGCCCGCCCGGACAGGGGGCGAACACTGAAGCTTTCTTT. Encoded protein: CASSPPGQGANTEAFF.

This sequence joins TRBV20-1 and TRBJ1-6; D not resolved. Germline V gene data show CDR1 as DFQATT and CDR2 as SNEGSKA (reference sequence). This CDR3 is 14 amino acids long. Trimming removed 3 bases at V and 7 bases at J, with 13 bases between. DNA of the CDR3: TGCAGTGCTAGTAGGGTCTCGTTAAATTCACCCCTCCACTTT. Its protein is CSASRVSLNSPLHF.

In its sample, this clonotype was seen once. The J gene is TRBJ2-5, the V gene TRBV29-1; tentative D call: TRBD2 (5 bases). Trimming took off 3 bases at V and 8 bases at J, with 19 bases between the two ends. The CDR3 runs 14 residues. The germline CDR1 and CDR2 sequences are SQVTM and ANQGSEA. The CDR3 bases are TGCAGCGTTGATTTTGAGGCGGCCGCGGGCACCCAGTACTTC. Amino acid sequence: CSVDFEAAAGTQYF.

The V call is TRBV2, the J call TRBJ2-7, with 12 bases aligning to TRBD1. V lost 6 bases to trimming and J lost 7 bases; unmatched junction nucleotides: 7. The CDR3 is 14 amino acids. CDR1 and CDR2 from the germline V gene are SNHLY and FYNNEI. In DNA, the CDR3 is TGTGCCAGCAGGCCGGGACAGGGGGCCTGGGAGCAGTACTTC. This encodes CASRPGQGAWEQYF.

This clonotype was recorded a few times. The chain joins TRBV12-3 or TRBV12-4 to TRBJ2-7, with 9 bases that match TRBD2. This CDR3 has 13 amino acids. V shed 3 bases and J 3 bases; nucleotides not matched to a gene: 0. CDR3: CASSLTSGYEQYF. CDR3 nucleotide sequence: TGTGCCAGCAGTTTGACTAGCGGCTACGAGCAGTACTTC.

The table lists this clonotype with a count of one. The CDR3 DNA reads as TGTGCCAGCAGCGTACGCCCTTCCACCGGGGAGCTGTTTTTT. Translation: CASSVRPSTGELFF. The chain joins TRBV9 to TRBJ2-2, with unresolved D. Germline CDR1 is SGDLS and CDR2 is YYNGEE. The CDR3 extends over 14 amino acids. V lost 1 base to trimming and J lost 4 bases, with 8 bases between them.

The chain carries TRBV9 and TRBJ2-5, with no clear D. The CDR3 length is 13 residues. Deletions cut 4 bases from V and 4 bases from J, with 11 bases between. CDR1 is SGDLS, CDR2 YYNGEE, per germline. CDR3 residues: CASSPHVGETQYF. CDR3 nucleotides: TGTGCCAGCAGCCCCCATGTGGGAGAGACCCAGTACTTC. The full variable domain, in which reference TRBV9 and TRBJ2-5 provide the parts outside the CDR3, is DSGVTQTPKHLITATGQRVTLRCSPRSGDLSVYWYQQSLDQGLQFLIQYYNGEERAKGNILERFSAQQFPDLHSELNLSSLELGDSALYFCASSPHVGETQYFGPGTRLLVL.

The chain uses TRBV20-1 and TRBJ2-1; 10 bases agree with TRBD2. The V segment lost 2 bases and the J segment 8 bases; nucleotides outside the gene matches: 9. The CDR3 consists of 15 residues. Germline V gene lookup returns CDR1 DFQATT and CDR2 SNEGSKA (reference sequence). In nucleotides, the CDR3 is TGCAGTGCTAGAAAAAGCGGGGGGGCCCCCCATGAGCAGTTCTTC. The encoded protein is CSARKSGGAPHEQFF.

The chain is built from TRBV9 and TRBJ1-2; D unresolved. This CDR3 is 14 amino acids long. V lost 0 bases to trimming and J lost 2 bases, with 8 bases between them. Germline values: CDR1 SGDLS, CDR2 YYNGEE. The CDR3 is CASSVAGNNYGYTF. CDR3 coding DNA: TGTGCCAGCAGCGTAGCGGGGAACAACTATGGCTACACCTTC.

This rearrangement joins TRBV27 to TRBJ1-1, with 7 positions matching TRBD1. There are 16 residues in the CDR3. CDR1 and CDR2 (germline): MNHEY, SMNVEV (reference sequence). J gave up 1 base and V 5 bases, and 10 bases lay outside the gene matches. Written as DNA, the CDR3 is TGTGCCAGCAGTCAGTTGACAGGGAATAGGAACACTGAAGCTTTCTTT. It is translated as CASSQLTGNRNTEAFF.

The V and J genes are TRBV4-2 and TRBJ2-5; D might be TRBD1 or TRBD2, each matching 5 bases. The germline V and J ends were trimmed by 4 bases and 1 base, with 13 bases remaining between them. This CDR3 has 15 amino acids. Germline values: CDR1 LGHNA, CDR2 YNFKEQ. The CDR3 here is CASSLFPGRQETQYF. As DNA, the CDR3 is TGTGCCAGCAGCCTCTTTCCGGGACGCCAAGAGACCCAGTACTTC.

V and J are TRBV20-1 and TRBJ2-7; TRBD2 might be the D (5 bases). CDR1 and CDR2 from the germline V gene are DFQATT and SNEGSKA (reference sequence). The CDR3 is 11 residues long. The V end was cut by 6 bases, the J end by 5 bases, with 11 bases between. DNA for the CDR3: TGCAGTGCGAGGGATTCCCACGAGCAGTACTTC. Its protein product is CSARDSHEQYF.

In DNA form, the CDR3 reads TGTGCCACCAAACCGGACAGCGCGGTGACCCAGTACTTC. This sequence encodes CATKPDSAVTQYF. This sequence joins TRBV27 and TRBJ2-5, with D maybe TRBD1 (6 bases). CDR3 length: 13 residues. CDR1 is MNHEY, CDR2 SMNVEV, per germline (reference sequence). V gave up 10 bases and J gave up 7 bases, with 19 bases separating them.

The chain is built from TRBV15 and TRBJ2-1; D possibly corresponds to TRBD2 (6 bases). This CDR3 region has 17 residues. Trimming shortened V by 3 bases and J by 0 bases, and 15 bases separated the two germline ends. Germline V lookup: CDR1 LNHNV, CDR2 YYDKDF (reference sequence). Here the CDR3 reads CATSSPLGSSSYNEQFF. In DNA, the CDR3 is TGTGCCACCAGCAGCCCCCTCGGGAGTAGCTCCTACAATGAGCAGTTCTTC.

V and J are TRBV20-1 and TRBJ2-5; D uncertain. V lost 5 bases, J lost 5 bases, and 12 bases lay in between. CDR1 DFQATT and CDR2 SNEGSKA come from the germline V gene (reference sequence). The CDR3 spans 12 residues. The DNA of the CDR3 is TGCAGTGCTGCAGGTCTCGGGGAGACCCAGTACTTC. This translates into CSAAGLGETQYF.

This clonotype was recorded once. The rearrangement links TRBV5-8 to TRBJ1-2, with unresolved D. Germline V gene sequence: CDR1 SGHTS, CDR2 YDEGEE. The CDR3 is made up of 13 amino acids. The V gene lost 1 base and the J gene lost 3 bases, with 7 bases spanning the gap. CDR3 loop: CASSLLIDYGYTF. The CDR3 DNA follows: TGTGCCAGCAGCTTGTTGATCGACTATGGCTACACCTTC.

The CDR3 DNA reads TGCAGTGCTAGAGCCGGCTCAGGGAAACTCATGAACACTGAAGCTTTCTTT. As protein: CSARAGSGKLMNTEAFF. V is TRBV20-1 and J is TRBJ1-1, with D perhaps matching TRBD1 (5 bases). V was trimmed by 1 base and J by 0 bases, leaving 18 bases between them. The CDR3 contains 17 residues. Germline loops: CDR1 DFQATT, CDR2 SNEGSKA (reference sequence).

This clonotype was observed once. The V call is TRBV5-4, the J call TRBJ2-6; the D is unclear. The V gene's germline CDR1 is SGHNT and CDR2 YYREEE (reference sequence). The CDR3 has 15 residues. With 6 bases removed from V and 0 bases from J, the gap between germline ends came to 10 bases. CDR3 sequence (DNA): TGTGCCAGCATAACGCCAGACTCTGGGGCCAACGTCCTGACTTTC. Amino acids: CASITPDSGANVLTF.

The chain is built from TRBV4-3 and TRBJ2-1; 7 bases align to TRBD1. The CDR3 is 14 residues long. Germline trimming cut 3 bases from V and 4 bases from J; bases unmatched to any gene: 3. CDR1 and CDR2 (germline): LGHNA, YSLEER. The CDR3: CASSHQGQYNEQFF. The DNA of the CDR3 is TGCGCCAGCAGCCACCAGGGACAGTACAATGAGCAGTTCTTC.

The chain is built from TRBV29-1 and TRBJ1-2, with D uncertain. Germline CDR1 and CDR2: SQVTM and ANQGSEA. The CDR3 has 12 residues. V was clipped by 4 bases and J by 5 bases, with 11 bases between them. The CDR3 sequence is CSVVSGGYGYTF. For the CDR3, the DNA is TGCAGCGTTGTAAGCGGAGGGTATGGCTACACCTTC.

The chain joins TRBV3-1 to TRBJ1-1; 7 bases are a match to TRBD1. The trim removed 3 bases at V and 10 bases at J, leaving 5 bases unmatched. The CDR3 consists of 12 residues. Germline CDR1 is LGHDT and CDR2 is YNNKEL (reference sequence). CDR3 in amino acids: CASSQATGVAFF. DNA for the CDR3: TGTGCCAGCAGCCAGGCTACAGGGGTAGCTTTCTTT.

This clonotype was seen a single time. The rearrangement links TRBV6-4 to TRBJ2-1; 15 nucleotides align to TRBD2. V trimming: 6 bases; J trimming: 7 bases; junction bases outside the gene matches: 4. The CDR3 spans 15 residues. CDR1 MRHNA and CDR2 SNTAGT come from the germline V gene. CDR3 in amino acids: CASSLGTSGGNEQFF. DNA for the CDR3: TGTGCCAGCAGCCTCGGGACTAGCGGGGGGAATGAGCAGTTCTTC.